What follows are 12 T cell receptor beta chains derived from one specimen sequenced in a study of blood T cell repertoires in COVID-19. Assay used: immunoSEQ multiplex PCR; TCRdb lists only in-frame clones, some missing. The sample yields some 150,000 clones, around nine tenths seen once. The source material was peripheral blood. These receptors came from a man between 65 and 79 years old with acute or convalescent COVID-19.

A few counts support this clone. V and J are TRBV28 and TRBJ2-7; TRBD2 matches 15 bases. J gave up 7 bases and V 6 bases, and 19 bases lay outside the gene matches. CDR1 is MDHEN and CDR2 is SYDVKM in the germline V gene. This CDR3 comprises 19 residues. In nucleotides, the CDR3 is TGTGCCAGCAGCCCCCCCGGGACTAGCGGGAGGATTTTGAATGGGGAGCAGTACTTC. The encoded protein is CASSPPGTSGRILNGEQYF.

The chain is built from TRBV11-2 and TRBJ2-4; 8 bases map to TRBD1. Germline trimming cut 6 bases from V and 15 bases from J; bases unmatched to any gene: 19. This CDR3 has 15 residues. CDR1 SGHAT and CDR2 FQNNGV come from the germline V gene. The CDR3 nucleotides are TGTGCCAGCAGGCCAGTTCGGAACCACAGGGGGTATTCGTACTTC. This sequence encodes CASRPVRNHRGYSYF.

The V call is TRBV27, the J call TRBJ1-1; 7 bases match TRBD1. From germline, CDR1 is MNHEY and CDR2 SMNVEV (reference sequence). The CDR3 runs 13 residues. The J segment lost 3 bases and the V segment lost 6 bases, leaving 4 bases of the junction unmatched. The CDR3: CASSDREDTEAFF. The CDR3 DNA reads TGTGCCAGCAGCGACAGGGAGGACACTGAAGCTTTCTTT.

The V call is TRBV21-1, the J call TRBJ1-6. TRBV21-1 is a documented pseudogene. The CDR3 consists of 16 residues. The CDR3 here is CASSHLASSYNSPLHF. CDR3 DNA: TGTGCCAGCTCCCACCTCGCGAGCTCCTATAATTCACCCCTCCACTTT.

The chain carries TRBV20-1 and TRBJ2-1; 8 bases match TRBD2. CDR1 is DFQATT, CDR2 SNEGSKA, per germline (reference sequence). V lost 6 bases to trimming and J lost 3 bases; unmatched junction nucleotides: 7. This CDR3 region has 14 residues. The CDR3 coding sequence is TGCAGTGCAAGTACTAGCGGTTACTACAATGAGCAGTTCTTC. This translates into CSASTSGYYNEQFF.

The chain couples TRBV5-1 to TRBJ1-5, with TRBD1 identical over 9 bases. The CDR3 consists of 15 residues. J was trimmed by 6 bases and V by 0 bases; bases with no gene match: 4. Germline CDR1 is SGHRS and CDR2 is YFSETQ. DNA for the CDR3: TGCGCCAGCAGCTTGGCCGGGGACAGGGCTCAGCCCCAGCATTTT. It yields the protein CASSLAGDRAQPQHF.

The V gene is TRBV4-2, the J gene TRBJ2-7; 7 nucleotides agree with TRBD2. J lost 7 bases, V lost 4 bases, and 7 bases had no gene match. There are 13 residues in the CDR3. Germline loops: CDR1 LGHNA, CDR2 YNFKEQ. For the CDR3, the DNA is TGTGCCAGCAGCCTTGAACAAGCGGGAGAGCAGTACTTC. Encoded protein: CASSLEQAGEQYF.

The chain links TRBV4-3 to TRBJ2-3, with 13 bases matching TRBD2. There are 18 residues in the CDR3. V dropped 1 base and J dropped 3; count of bases not matched to a gene: 7. Germline CDR1 is LGHNA and CDR2 is YSLEER. This CDR3 is CASSQGPGLAGVTDTQYF. The CDR3 nucleotides are TGCGCCAGCAGCCAAGGCCCTGGACTAGCGGGGGTTACAGATACGCAGTATTTT.

The chain uses TRBV7-9 and TRBJ1-2, with 8 bases matching TRBD1. Trimming cost V 6 bases and J 8 bases; bases outside gene matches: 14. Per germline, CDR1 SEHNR and CDR2 FQNEAQ (reference sequence). The CDR3 is 15 amino acids. In DNA, the CDR3 is TGTGCCAGCAGTTTAACACTGGGACAGGAGGGCGGCTACACCTTC. Protein sequence: CASSLTLGQEGGYTF.

The rearrangement links TRBV19 to TRBJ1-5, with 8 bases identical to TRBD1. CDR1 is LNHDA, CDR2 SQIVND, per germline (reference sequence). This CDR3 is built from 14 residues. Trimming took 6 bases from V and 7 from J; bases not matched to a gene: 8. The CDR3 spells CASSPNRGGQPQHF. The CDR3 nucleotides are TGTGCCAGTAGCCCTAACAGGGGGGGCCAGCCCCAGCATTTT.

V is TRBV11-2 and J is TRBJ2-7; 7 bases agree with TRBD1. Per germline, CDR1 SGHAT and CDR2 FQNNGV. J gave up 2 bases and V 8 bases, and 6 bases lay outside the gene matches. This CDR3 contains 13 residues. CDR3 in amino acids: CASDRARAYEQYF. The CDR3 DNA reads as TGTGCCAGCGACAGGGCTCGCGCCTACGAGCAGTACTTC.

The chain uses TRBV5-1 and TRBJ1-1; D uncertain. The CDR3 length is 14 residues. With 0 bases removed from V and 7 bases from J, the gap between germline ends came to 13 bases. Germline CDR1 and CDR2: SGHRS and YFSETQ. The CDR3, as DNA: TGCGCCAGCAGCTTGGATCCGACAAGATATGAAGCTTTCTTT. Translating gives CASSLDPTRYEAFF.